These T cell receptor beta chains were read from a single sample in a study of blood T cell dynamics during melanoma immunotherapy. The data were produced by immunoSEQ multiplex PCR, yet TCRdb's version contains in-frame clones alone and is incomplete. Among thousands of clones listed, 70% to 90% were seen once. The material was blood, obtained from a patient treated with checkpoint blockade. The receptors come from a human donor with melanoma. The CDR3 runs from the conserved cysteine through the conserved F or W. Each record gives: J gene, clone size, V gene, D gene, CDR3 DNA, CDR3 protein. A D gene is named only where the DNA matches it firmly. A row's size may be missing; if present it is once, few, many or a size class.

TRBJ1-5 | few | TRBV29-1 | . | TGCAGCGTCAAAGGTAGCAATCAGCCCCAGCATTTT | CSVKGSNQPQHF
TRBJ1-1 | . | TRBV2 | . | TGTGCCAGCAGCGCACAGGGGAACACTGAAGCTTTCTTT | CASSAQGNTEAFF
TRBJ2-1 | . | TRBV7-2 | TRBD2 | TGTGCCAGCAGCTTAGGAGCGGGAGTTTTTTCTGAGCAGTTCTTC | CASSLGAGVFSEQFF
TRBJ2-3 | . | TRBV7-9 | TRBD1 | TGTGCCAGCAGCTTAGCGCCCGGGGAAGGACAGGGGGCGTCAGATACGCAGTATTTT | CASSLAPGEGQGASDTQYF
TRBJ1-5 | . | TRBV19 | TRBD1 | TGTGCCAGTAGTATACAGGGGGGCCAGGGCAATCAGCCCCAGCATTTT | CASSIQGGQGNQPQHF
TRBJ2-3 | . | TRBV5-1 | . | TGCGCCAGCAGCTTGGCCGGGGGCCAAGGAGGTACGCAGTATTTT | CASSLAGGQGGTQYF
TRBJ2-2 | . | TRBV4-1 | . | TGCGCCAGCAGTCCTCGGCCTAGGGACACCGGGGAGCTGTTTTTT | CASSPRPRDTGELFF
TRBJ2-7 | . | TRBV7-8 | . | TGTGCCAGCAGCCCCGATATTCAGGGCGAGCAGTACTTC | CASSPDIQGEQYF
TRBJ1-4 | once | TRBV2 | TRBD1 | TGTGCCAGCCGAGGACAGGGGATAGGAATTAATGAAAAACTGTTTTTT | CASRGQGIGINEKLFF
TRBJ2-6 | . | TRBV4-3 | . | TGCGCCAGCAGCCAGGGGACGGTCTTCGGGGCCAACGTCCTGACTTTC | CASSQGTVFGANVLTF
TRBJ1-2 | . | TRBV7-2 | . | TGTGCCAGCAGCTTAGATCGATATGGCTACACCTTC | CASSLDRYGYTF
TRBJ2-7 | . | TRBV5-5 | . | TGTGCCAGCAGTTACCGGGACGGGAGCTCCTACGAGCAGTACTTC | CASSYRDGSSYEQYF
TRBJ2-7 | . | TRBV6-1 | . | TGTGCCAGCAGTGCCCGGGTAGGAGGTATAATAGACTACGAGCAGTACTTC | CASSARVGGIIDYEQYF
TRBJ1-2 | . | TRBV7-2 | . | TGTGCCAGCAGCTCAACGGGGGTGGGAGGCTACACCTTC | CASSSTGVGGYTF
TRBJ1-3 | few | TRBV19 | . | TGTGCCAGTAGTCCAGACGGGGTCGGAAACACCATATATTTT | CASSPDGVGNTIYF
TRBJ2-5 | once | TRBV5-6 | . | TGTGCCAGCAGCGAGGTGGGGTTAGGAGGGGAGACCCAGTACTTC | CASSEVGLGGETQYF
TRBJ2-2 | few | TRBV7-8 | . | TGTGCCAGCAGCCCGGGGCACGCGAACACCGGGGAGCTGTTTTTT | CASSPGHANTGELFF
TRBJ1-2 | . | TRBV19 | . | TGTGCCAGTACCGCGGACAGTCGAGGGGGCTACACCTTC | CASTADSRGGYTF
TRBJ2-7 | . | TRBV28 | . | TGTGCCAGCAGTTTACTAGACAGTGTGCGCGAGCAGTACTTC | CASSLLDSVREQYF
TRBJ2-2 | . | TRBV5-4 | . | TGTGCCAACGTGGACAGAAACACCGGGGAGCTGTTTTTT | CANVDRNTGELFF
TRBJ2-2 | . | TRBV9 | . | TGTGCCAGCAGTGGGAGCTCGGGAAACGGGGAGCTGTTTTTT | CASSGSSGNGELFF
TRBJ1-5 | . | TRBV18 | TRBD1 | TGTGCCAGCTCACCACCGGGACAGGGTTACAATCAGCCCCAGCATTTT | CASSPPGQGYNQPQHF
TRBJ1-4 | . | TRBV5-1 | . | TGCGCCAGCAGCTTGGATAGCGGAAAACTGTTTTTT | CASSLDSGKLFF
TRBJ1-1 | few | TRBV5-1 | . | TGCGCCAGCAGCTTGGATCTGAGCGTAGGGGACACTGAAGCTTTCTTT | CASSLDLSVGDTEAFF
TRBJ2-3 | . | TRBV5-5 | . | TGTGCCAGCAGCTTGTCGAGGCAGGGCACAGATACGCAGTATTTT | CASSLSRQGTDTQYF
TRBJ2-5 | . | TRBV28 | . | TGTGCCACCGATCTAAGGCCGAGAGGGGAGACCCAGTACTTC | CATDLRPRGETQYF
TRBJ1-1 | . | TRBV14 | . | TGTGCCAGCGGCTCACGGAGGGGCACCTTTGAAGCTTTCTTT | CASGSRRGTFEAFF
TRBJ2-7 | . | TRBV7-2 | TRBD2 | TGTGCCAGCAGCTCCGTAATAGTAGCGGGAAAATACGAGCAGTACTTC | CASSSVIVAGKYEQYF
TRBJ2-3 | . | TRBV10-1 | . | TGCGCCAGCAAGGGGTCCCTCAGCACAGATACGCAGTATTTT | CASKGSLSTDTQYF
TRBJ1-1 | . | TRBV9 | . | TGTGCCAGCAGCGTGGAGGTTGGGAACACTGAAGCTTTCTTT | CASSVEVGNTEAFF
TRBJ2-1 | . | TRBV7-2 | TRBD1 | TGTGCCAGCAGCGCAGGGACAGGGGGCCATGAGCAGTTCTTC | CASSAGTGGHEQFF
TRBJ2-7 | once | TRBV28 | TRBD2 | TGTGCCAGCACTCTGGAAACGACTAGCGGGCTGGCGGGCTCCTACGAGCAGTACTTC | CASTLETTSGLAGSYEQYF
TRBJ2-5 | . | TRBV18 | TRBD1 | TGTGCCAGCTCACCGGGACAGGGGATGGAGACCCAGTACTTC | CASSPGQGMETQYF
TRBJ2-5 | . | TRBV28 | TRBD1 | TGTGCCAGCACTACAGGGGGGCGAGAGACCCAGTACTTC | CASTTGGRETQYF
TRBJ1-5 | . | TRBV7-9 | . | TGTGCCAGCAGCCCATTGGGGGGTAGTAGCAATCAGCCCCAGCATTTT | CASSPLGGSSNQPQHF
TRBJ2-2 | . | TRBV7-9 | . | TGTGCCAGCAGCTTAGCTTCCACCGGGGAGCTGTTTTTT | CASSLASTGELFF
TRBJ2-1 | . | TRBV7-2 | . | TGTGCCAGCAGCTTAGTCGACCATAAATACAATGAGCAGTTCTTC | CASSLVDHKYNEQFF
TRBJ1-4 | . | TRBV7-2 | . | TGTGCCAGCAGCGCCAAGGGCGCAGGGGCCAACGGGGGAGAAAAACTGTTTTTT | CASSAKGAGANGGEKLFF
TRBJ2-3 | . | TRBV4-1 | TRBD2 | TGCGCCAGCAGCCAAGAAGGGCTAGCGGGAGGAGGCACAGATACGCAGTATTTT | CASSQEGLAGGGTDTQYF
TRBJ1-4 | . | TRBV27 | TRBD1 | TGTGCCAGCAGGGCGGGGACAGTTGCAACTAATGAAAAACTGTTTTTT | CASRAGTVATNEKLFF
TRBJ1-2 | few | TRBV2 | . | TGTGCCAGCAGTGTTGCTGGGGTGAGGGGCTACACCTTC | CASSVAGVRGYTF
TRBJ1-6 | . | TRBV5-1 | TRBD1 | TGCGCCAGCAGCCGCGGGACAGGGGGCAATTCACCCCTCCACTTT | CASSRGTGGNSPLHF
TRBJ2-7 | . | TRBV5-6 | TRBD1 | TGTGCCAGCAGCCGGGACAGGGGTCATCACCCCTACGAGCAGTACTTC | CASSRDRGHHPYEQYF
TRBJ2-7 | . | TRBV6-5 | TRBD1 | TGTGCCAGCAGCACAGGGGGGTACGAGCAGTACTTC | CASSTGGYEQYF